This T cell receptor beta chain was observed in a study of long-term antiretroviral therapy in people with HIV. The CDR3 sequence is 14 residues long. V was pared by 1 base and J by 6 bases, with 9 bases between. Per germline, CDR1 KGHSH and CDR2 LQKENI. Version v3.0 of the immunoSEQ assay ran at survey level. Data came from immunoSEQ multiplex PCR; TCRdb stores just in-frame clones and leaves some out. The sample carries tens of thousands of clones, 86% recorded once. The source of this sequence is a woman aged 45-59 years with HIV. The V gene is TRBV18, the J gene TRBJ1-4; D not resolved. The material sequenced was unsorted PBMCs, taken 1.2 years after starting antiretroviral therapy. For the CDR3, the DNA is TGTGCCAGCTCACCACGCAGCGGCGATGAAAAACTGTTTTTT. Translating gives CASSPRSGDEKLFF. Combining the CDR3 with reference TRBV18 and TRBJ1-4 gives the whole variable domain NAGVMQNPRHLVRRRGQEARLRCSPMKGHSHVYWYRQLPEEGLKFMVYLQKENIIDESGMPKERFSAEFPKEGPSILRIQQVVRGDSAAYFCASSPRSGDEKLFFGSGTQLSVL.